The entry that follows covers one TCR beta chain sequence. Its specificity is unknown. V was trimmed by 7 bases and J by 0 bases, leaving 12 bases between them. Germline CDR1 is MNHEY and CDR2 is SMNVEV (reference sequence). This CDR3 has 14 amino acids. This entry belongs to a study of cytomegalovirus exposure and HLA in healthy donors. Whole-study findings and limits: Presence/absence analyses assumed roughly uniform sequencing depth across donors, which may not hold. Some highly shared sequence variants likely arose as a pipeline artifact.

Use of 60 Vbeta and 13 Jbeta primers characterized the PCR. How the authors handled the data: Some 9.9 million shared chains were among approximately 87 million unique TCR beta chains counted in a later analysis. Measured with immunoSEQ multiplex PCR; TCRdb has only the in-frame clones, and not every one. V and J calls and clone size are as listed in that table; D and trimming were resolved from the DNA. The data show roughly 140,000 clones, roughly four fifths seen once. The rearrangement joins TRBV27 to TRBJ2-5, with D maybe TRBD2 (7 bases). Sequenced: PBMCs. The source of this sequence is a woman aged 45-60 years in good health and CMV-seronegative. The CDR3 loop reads CASTGGPYQETQYF. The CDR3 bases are TGTGCCAGCACCGGGGGGCCGTACCAAGAGACCCAGTACTTC.